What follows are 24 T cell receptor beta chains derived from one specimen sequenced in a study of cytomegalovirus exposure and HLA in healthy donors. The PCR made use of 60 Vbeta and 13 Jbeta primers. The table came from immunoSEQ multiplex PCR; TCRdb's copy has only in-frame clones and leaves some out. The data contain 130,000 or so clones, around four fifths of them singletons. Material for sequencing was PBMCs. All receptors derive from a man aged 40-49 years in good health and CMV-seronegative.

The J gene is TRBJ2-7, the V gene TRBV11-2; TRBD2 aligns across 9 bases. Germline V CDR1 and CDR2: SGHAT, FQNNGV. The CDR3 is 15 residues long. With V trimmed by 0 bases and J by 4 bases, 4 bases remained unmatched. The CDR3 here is CASSLEWRGGYEQYF. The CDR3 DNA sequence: TGTGCCAGCAGCTTAGAATGGCGGGGGGGTTACGAGCAGTACTTC.

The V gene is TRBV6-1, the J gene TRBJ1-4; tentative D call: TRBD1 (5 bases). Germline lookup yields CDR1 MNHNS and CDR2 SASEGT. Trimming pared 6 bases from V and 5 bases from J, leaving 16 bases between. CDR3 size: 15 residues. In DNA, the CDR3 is TGTGCCAGCAGGAACCCTGGACGGGGGAATGAAAAACTGTTTTTT. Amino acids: CASRNPGRGNEKLFF.

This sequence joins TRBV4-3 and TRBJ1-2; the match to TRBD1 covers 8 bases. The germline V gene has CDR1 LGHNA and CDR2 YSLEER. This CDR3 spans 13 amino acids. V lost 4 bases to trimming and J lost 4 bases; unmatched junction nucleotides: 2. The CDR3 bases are TGCGCCAGCAGCCCCGGACAGGGCTATGGCTACACCTTC. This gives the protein CASSPGQGYGYTF.

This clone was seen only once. DNA for the CDR3: TGCAGCGTTGACAAGGGGTCCTATGGCTACACCTTC. Translating gives CSVDKGSYGYTF. The chain joins TRBV29-1 to TRBJ1-2; the D gene is possibly TRBD1 (5 bases). CDR1 is SQVTM and CDR2 is ANQGSEA in the germline V gene. Deletions cut 3 bases from V and 4 bases from J, with 9 bases between. The CDR3 is 12 residues long.

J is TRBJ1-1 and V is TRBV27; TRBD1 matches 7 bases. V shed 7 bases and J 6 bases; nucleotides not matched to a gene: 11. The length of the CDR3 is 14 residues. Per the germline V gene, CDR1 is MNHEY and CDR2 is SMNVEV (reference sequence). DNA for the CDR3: TGTGCCAGCAAACCAGGGGGAAACCGACCTGAAGCTTTCTTT. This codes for CASKPGGNRPEAFF.

Here the CDR3 reads CARSLASNREPTSYEQYF. The CDR3 DNA reads as TGTGCCAGAAGCTTGGCAAGTAACAGGGAACCAACTTCCTACGAGCAGTACTTC. This sequence joins TRBV5-3 and TRBJ2-7, with D possibly TRBD1 on 6 matching bases. TRBV5-3 is labeled an ORF, and its function is uncertain. This CDR3 has 18 residues. With 0 bases removed from V and 1 base from J, the gap between germline ends came to 20 bases.

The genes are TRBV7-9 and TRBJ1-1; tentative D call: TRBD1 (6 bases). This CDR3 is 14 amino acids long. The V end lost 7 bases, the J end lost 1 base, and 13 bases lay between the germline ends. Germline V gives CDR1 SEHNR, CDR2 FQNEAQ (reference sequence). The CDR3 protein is CASIIGQKNTEAFF. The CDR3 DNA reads TGTGCCAGCATCATTGGACAGAAGAACACTGAAGCTTTCTTT. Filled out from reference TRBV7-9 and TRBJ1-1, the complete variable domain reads DTGVSQNPRHKITKRGQNVTFRCDPISEHNRLYWYRQTLGQGPEFLTYFQNEAQLEKSRLLSDRFSAERPKGSFSTLEIQRTEQGDSAMYLCASIIGQKNTEAFFGQGTRLTVV.

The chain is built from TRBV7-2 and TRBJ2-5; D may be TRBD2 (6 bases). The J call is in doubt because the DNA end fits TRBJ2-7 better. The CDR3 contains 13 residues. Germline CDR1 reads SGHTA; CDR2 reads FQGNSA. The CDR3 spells CASSISGSYEQYF. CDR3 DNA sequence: TGTGCCAGCAGCATTAGCGGCTCCTACGAGCAGTACTTC.

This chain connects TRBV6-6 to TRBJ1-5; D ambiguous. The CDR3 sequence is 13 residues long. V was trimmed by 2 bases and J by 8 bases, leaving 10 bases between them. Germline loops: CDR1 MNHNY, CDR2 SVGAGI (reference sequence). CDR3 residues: CASSYLREEPQHF. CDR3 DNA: TGTGCCAGCAGTTACCTAAGGGAGGAGCCCCAGCATTTT.

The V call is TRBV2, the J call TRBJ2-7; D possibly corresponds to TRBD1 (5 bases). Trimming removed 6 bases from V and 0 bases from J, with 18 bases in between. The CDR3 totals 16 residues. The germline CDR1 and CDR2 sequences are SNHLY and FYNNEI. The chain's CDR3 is CASSVITGKSSYEQYF. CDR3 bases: TGTGCCAGCAGCGTAATAACAGGAAAGAGCTCCTACGAGCAGTACTTC. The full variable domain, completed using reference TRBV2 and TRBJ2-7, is EPEVTQTPSHQVTQMGQEVILRCVPISNHLYFYWYRQILGQKVEFLVSFYNNEISEKSEIFDDQFSVERPDGSNFTLKIRSTKLEDSAMYFCASSVITGKSSYEQYFGPGTRLTVT.

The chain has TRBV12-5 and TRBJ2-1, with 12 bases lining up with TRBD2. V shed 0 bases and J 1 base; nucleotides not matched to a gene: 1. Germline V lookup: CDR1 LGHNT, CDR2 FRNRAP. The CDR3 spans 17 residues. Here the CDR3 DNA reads TGTGCTAGTGGTTTGGTACTAGCGGGAGGTTCCTACAATGAGCAGTTCTTC. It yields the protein CASGLVLAGGSYNEQFF. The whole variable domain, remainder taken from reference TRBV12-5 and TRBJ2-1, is DARVTQTPRHKVTEMGQEVTMRCQPILGHNTVFWYRQTMMQGLELLAYFRNRAPLDDSGMPKDRFSAEMPDATLATLKIQPSEPRDSAVYFCASGLVLAGGSYNEQFFGPGTRLTVL.

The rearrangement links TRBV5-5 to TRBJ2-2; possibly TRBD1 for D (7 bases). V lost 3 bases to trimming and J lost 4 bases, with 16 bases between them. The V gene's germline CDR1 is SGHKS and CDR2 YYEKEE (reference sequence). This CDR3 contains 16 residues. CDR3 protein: CASSWNAQGGTGELFF. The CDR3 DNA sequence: TGTGCCAGCAGCTGGAATGCGCAGGGGGGCACCGGGGAGCTGTTTTTT.

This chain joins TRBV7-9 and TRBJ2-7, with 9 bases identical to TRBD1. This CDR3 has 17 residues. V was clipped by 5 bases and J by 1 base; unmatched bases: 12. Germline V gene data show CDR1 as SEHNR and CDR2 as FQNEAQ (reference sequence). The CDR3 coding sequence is TGTGCCAGCAGCCCGCTCGGGACCGGGACAGGGTCCTACGAGCAGTACTTC. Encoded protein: CASSPLGTGTGSYEQYF.

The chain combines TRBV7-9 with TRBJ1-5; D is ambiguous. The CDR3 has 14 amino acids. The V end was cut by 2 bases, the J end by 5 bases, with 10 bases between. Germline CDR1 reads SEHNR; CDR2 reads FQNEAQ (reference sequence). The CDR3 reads CASSLSSRDQPQHF. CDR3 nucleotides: TGTGCCAGCAGCTTATCTTCCCGTGATCAGCCCCAGCATTTT.

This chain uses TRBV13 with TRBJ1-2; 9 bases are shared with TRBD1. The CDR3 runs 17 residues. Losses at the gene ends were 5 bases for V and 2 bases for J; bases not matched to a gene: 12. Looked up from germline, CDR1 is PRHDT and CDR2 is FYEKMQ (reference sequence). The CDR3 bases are TGTGCCAGCAGCCGAAAACTACAGGGGGCGTTCAACTATGGCTACACCTTC. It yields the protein CASSRKLQGAFNYGYTF.

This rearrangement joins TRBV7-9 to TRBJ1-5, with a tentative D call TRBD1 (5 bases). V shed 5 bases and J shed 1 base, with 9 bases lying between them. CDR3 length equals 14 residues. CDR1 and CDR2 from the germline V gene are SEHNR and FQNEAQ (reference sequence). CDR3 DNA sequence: TGTGCCAGCAGCCCCTGGGGCAGCAATCAGCCCCAGCATTTT. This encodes CASSPWGSNQPQHF.

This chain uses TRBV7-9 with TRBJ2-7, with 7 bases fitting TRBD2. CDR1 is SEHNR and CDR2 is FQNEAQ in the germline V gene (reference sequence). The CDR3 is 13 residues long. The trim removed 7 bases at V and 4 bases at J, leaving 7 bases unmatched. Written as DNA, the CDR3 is TGTGCCAGCACTCAGAGCGGGGTTTACGAGCAGTACTTC. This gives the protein CASTQSGVYEQYF.

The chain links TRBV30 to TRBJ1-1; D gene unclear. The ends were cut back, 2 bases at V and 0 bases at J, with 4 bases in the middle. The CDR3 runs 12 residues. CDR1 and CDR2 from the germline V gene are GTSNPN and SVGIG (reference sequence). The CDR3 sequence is CAWSRVNTEAFF. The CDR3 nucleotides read TGTGCCTGGAGTCGAGTGAACACTGAAGCTTTCTTT.

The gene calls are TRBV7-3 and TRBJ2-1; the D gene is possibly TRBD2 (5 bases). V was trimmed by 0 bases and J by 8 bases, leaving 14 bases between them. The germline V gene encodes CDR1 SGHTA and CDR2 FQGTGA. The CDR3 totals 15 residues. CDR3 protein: CASSLTLTKVDEQFF. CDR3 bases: TGTGCCAGCAGCTTAACCCTGACTAAGGTAGATGAGCAGTTCTTC.

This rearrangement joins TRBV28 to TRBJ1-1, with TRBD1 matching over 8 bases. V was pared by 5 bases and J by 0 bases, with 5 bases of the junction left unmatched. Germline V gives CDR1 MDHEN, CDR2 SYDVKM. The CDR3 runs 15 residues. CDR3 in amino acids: CASSPWTGMNTEAFF. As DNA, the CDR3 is TGTGCCAGCAGTCCCTGGACAGGGATGAACACTGAAGCTTTCTTT.

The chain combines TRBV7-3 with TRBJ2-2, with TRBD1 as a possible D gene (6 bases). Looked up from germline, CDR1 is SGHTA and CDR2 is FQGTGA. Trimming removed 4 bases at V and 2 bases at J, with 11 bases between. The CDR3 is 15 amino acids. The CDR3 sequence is CASSSRQVNTGELFF. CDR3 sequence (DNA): TGTGCCAGCAGCTCCCGACAGGTTAACACCGGGGAGCTGTTTTTT.

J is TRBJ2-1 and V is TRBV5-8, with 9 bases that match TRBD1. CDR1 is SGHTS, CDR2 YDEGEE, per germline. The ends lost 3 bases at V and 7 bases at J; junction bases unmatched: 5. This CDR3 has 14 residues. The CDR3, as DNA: TGTGCCAGCAGCTCCGGGACAGGGCTTAATGAGCAGTTCTTC. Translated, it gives CASSSGTGLNEQFF.

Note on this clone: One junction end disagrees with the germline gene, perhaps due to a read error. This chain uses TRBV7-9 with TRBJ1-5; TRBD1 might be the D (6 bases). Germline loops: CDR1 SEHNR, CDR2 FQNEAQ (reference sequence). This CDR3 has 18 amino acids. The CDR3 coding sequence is TGTTCCAGCAGCTTAGAAGCCCCAGGGAGGGGGAGCAATCAGCCCCAGCATTTT. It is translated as CSSSLEAPGRGSNQPQHF.

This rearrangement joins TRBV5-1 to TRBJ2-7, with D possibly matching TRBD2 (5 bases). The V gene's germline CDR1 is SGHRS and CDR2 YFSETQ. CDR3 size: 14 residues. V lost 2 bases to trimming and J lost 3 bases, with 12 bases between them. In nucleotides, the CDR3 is TGCGCCAGCAGCTTAGAGGGTGCAAACTACGAGCAGTACTTC. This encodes CASSLEGANYEQYF.